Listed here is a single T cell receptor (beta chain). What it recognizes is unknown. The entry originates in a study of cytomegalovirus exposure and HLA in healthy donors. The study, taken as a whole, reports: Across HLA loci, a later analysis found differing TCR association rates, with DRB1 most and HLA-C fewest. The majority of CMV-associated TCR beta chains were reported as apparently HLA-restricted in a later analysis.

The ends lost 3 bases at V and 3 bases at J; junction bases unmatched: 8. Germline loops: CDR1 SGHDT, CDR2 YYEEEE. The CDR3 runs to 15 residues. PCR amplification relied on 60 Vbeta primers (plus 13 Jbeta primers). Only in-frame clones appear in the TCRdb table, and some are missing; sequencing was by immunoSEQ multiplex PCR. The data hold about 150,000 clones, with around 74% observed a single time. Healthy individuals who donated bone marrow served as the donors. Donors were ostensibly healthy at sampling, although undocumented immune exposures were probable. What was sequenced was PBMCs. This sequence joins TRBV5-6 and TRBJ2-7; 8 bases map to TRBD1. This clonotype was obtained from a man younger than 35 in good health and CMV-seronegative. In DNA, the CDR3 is TGTGCCAGCAGCTCCAGGGGGCGCGGGAACTACGAGCAGTACTTC. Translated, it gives CASSSRGRGNYEQYF.